The present TCR beta chain was sequenced within a study of T cell responses to AZD1222 COVID-19 vaccine. Study-level information: Both about-4-week and about-12-week second-dose recipients were combined.

A word on this clone: Its antigen is unidentified.

Per the germline V gene, CDR1 is MGHRA and CDR2 is YSYEKL. The CDR3 is made up of 16 amino acids. The V and J ends lost 8 bases and 1 base, in that order; junction bases with no gene match: 11. Points from the study as a whole: There were repertoire samples only from the period after the peak T cell response. White British donors predominated, females outnumbered males, and clonal diversity was possibly underestimated. Nearly half of the spike-specific TCRs reportedly recognize variant regions that carry no mutations.

Using immunoSEQ multiplex PCR, the repertoire was profiled, and TCRdb retains in-frame clones only, with some absent. The sample has about 110,000 clones; under 95% are singletons. The origin of this receptor is an adult in good health. The rearrangement links TRBV4-1 to TRBJ1-1, with TRBD1 identical over 9 bases. The source was peripheral blood, collected on day 0 of AZD1222 vaccination. The CDR3 sequence is CASRDLTGGENTEAFF. The CDR3 DNA sequence: TGCGCCAGCCGAGACTTGACAGGGGGTGAGAACACTGAAGCTTTCTTT.